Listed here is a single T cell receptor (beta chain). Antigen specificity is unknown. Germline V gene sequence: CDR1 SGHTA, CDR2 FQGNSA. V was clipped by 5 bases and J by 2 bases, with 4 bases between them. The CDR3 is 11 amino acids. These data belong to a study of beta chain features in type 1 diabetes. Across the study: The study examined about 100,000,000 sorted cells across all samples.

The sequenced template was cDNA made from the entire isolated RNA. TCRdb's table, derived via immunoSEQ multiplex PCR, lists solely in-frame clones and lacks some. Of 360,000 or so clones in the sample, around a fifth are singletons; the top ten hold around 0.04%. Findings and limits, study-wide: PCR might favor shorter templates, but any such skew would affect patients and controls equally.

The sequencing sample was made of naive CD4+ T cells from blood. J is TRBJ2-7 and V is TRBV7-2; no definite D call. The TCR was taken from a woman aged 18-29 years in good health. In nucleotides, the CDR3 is TGTGCCAGCAGCCCAGCCTACGAGCAGTACTTC. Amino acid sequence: CASSPAYEQYF.